This T cell receptor beta chain was sequenced in a study of cytomegalovirus exposure and HLA in healthy donors. The table lists this clone with a few counts. Antigen unknown. Study results and limitations: Analysis was carried out at a later point, and it linked a missense DCLRE1C variant to TCR beta V- and J-gene trimming. Upon later analysis, TCR association rates were observed to vary by HLA locus, being highest for DRB1 and lowest for HLA-C. A later analysis, which compared TCR beta chains of equal frequency, found the HLA-associated ones more clonally expanded.

Amplification used 60 Vbeta primers and 13 Jbeta primers. Repertoires were generated with immunoSEQ multiplex PCR, while TCRdb's copy carries only in-frame clones and drops some. Of roughly 110,000 clones listed, 65% to 85% are singletons. Though nominally healthy at sampling, donors likely had unrecorded immune exposures. The CDR3 is 16 residues long. Looked up from germline, CDR1 is LNHDA and CDR2 is SQIVND (reference sequence). The junction had 11 bases not matched to a gene; V was cut back by 5 bases and J by 5 bases. The clonotype was recovered from a man aged 18-30 years in good health and CMV-seronegative. The chain couples TRBV19 to TRBJ1-1; 10 bases are a match to TRBD1. The sample taken for sequencing was PBMCs. CDR3 region: CASSPKGGTGATEAFF. The DNA of the CDR3 is TGTGCCAGTAGTCCGAAGGGGGGGACAGGGGCGACTGAAGCTTTCTTT.